The 8 T cell receptor beta chains presented below share a single source sample, sequenced in a study of cytomegalovirus exposure and HLA in healthy donors. This PCR relied on a set of 60 Vbeta primers and 13 Jbeta primers. Profiling relied on immunoSEQ multiplex PCR, and the TCRdb table lists in-frame clones only, not all of them. The sample records roughly 120,000 clones, 15% being singletons. The material sequenced was PBMCs. Receptor source: a woman aged 18-29 years in good health and CMV-seronegative.

This clone was counted only a few times. This rearrangement joins TRBV19 to TRBJ1-1, with D possibly TRBD1 on 6 matching bases. The CDR3 consists of 14 residues. The germline V gene has CDR1 LNHDA and CDR2 SQIVND (reference sequence). Trimming took 0 bases from V and 8 from J, leaving 13 bases between them. The CDR3 sequence is CASSIDRGISEAFF. CDR3 coding DNA: TGTGCCAGTAGTATAGACAGGGGAATATCCGAAGCTTTCTTT.

The table lists this clone with many counts. The gene calls are TRBV6-4 and TRBJ2-1; 14 nucleotides align to TRBD2. Germline loops: CDR1 MRHNA, CDR2 SNTAGT. The V gene end was trimmed by 5 bases and the J gene end by 6 bases; junction bases not matched to a gene: 3. The CDR3 consists of 15 residues. The CDR3 region has the DNA TGTGCCAGCAGTCTGGGACTAGCGGGAGTCAATGAGCAGTTCTTC. Translation: CASSLGLAGVNEQFF.

The chain combines TRBV15 with TRBJ1-5; no clear D gene. CDR1 is LNHNV, CDR2 YYDKDF, per germline (reference sequence). Trimming took 3 bases from V and 2 from J, leaving 11 bases between them. The CDR3 has 15 amino acids. The CDR3 sequence is CATSRYGVGNQPQHF. In DNA form, the CDR3 reads TGTGCCACCAGCAGGTACGGGGTGGGCAATCAGCCCCAGCATTTT.

This clone was observed a handful of times. The V gene is TRBV29-1, the J gene TRBJ2-3, with 9 bases identical to TRBD2. Unmatched junction bases numbered 5, after V lost 5 bases and J lost 2 bases. The CDR3 sequence is 14 residues long. CDR1 and CDR2 from the germline V gene are SQVTM and ANQGSEA. CDR3 loop: CSVTSSGATDTQYF. CDR3 nucleotides: TGCAGCGTTACGTCTAGCGGGGCCACAGATACGCAGTATTTT.

V usage is TRBV20-1 and J usage is TRBJ2-7; D is unresolved. This CDR3 comprises 11 residues. Germline CDR1 is DFQATT and CDR2 is SNEGSKA (reference sequence). With 1 base removed from V and 5 bases from J, the gap between germline ends came to 6 bases. The CDR3 nucleotides read TGCAGTGCTAGAGTGGCCCACGAGCAGTACTTC. It translates to CSARVAHEQYF.

The rearrangement uses TRBV6-6 and TRBJ2-2; D may be TRBD1 (6 bases). Trimming took 2 bases from V and 12 from J, leaving 16 bases between them. The CDR3 contains 14 residues. Germline assignment: CDR1 MNHNY and CDR2 SVGAGI (reference sequence). CDR3 DNA sequence: TGTGCCAGCAGTTACCCCAAGGACAGTCGGAAGCTGTTTTTT. Its translation is CASSYPKDSRKLFF.

This clone showed up just a few times. This chain uses TRBV10-2 with TRBJ2-7, with D maybe TRBD1 (6 bases). Deletions cut 3 bases from V and 0 bases from J, with 12 bases between. Per the germline V gene, CDR1 is WSHSY and CDR2 is SAAADI. The CDR3 is 15 residues long. The CDR3 loop is CASSDGDRISYEQYF. The CDR3 DNA follows: TGCGCCAGCAGTGACGGAGACAGGATCTCCTACGAGCAGTACTTC.

This clone was counted only a few times. CDR3 sequence reads: CASSEDIRRSEAFF. CDR3 DNA: TGTGCCAGCAGCGAGGACATCCGTCGGAGTGAAGCTTTCTTT. The chain has TRBV7-9 and TRBJ1-1; tentatively, D is TRBD1 (5 bases). Trimming removed 5 bases at V and 7 bases at J, with 17 bases between. The CDR3 is 14 amino acids. Germline CDR1 and CDR2: SEHNR and FQNEAQ (reference sequence).